This T cell receptor (beta chain) comes out of a study of beta chain features in type 1 diabetes. Study-level points and caveats: Cells carrying high TCR expression could end up over-represented when cDNA is sequenced. A pattern of fewer insertions and more deletions at VDJ junctions was seen in type 1 diabetes patients. Moderately but significantly shorter TCRB CDR3s were found in Type 1 diabetes patients in all four CD4+ subsets.

The germline V gene has CDR1 LNHDA and CDR2 SQIVND (reference sequence). Between the trimmed V and J ends, which lost 0 bases and 5 bases, there was a span of 4 bases. This CDR3 is built from 12 residues. This clone was recorded only once. What it binds is not known. What was sequenced were expressed TCRB transcripts, since all of the isolated RNA had been reverse transcribed. Profiling relied on immunoSEQ multiplex PCR, and the TCRdb table lists in-frame clones only, not all of them. Here the sample spans roughly 150,000 clones, 63% being singletons. Sequenced sample: naive CD4+ T cells from blood. The receptor was derived from a man in his thirties or forties with type 1 diabetes. The chain carries TRBV19 and TRBJ2-5; D unresolved. This CDR3 is CASSIDGETQYF. The CDR3 coding sequence is TGTGCCAGTAGTATAGATGGGGAGACCCAGTACTTC.